This T cell receptor (beta chain) was retrieved from a study of blood T cell repertoires in COVID-19. Looking at the study overall: Acute and convalescent COVID-19 samples came from the United States, Italy and Spain. In each case, the material was cDNA or gDNA derived from T cells, B-cell-depleted T cells, or PBMCs.

V lost 2 bases, J lost 5 bases, and 7 bases stayed unmatched. There are 17 residues in the CDR3. In the authors' methods: Cell counts per sample came from amplifying reference gene primers. The data were produced by immunoSEQ multiplex PCR, yet TCRdb's version contains in-frame clones alone and is incomplete. V, J and clone size reflect that table, while D and trimming were determined from the DNA. Of approximately 240,000 clones in the sample, nearly 90% were seen once. The TCR sequence derives from a woman between 18 and 29 years old who had recovered from COVID-19. The V and J genes are TRBV23-1 and TRBJ2-5, with 14 bases identical to TRBD2. TRBV23-1 is an open reading frame, and its role is uncertain. Sample: peripheral blood. This chain's CDR3 is CASSQRGTSGSRETQYF. For the CDR3, the DNA is TGCGCCAGCAGTCAAAGGGGGACTAGCGGGAGTAGGGAGACCCAGTACTTC.